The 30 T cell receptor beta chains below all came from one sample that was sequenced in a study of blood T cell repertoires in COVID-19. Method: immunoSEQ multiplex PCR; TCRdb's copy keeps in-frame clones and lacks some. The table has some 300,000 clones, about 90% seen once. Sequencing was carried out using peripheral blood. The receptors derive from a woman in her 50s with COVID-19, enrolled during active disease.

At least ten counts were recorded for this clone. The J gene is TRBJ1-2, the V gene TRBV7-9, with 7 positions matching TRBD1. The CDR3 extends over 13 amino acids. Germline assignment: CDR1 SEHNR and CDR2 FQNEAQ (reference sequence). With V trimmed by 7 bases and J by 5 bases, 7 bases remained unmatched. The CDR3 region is CASTRQGSYGYTF. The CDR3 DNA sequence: TGTGCCAGCACCCGACAGGGCTCTTATGGCTACACCTTC.

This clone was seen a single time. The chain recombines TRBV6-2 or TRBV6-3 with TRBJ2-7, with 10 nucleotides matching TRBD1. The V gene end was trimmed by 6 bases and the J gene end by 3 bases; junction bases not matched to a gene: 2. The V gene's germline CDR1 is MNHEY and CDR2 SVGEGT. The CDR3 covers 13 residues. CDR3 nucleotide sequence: TGTGCCAGCAGCTGGGACAGGGGCTACGAGCAGTACTTC. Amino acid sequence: CASSWDRGYEQYF.

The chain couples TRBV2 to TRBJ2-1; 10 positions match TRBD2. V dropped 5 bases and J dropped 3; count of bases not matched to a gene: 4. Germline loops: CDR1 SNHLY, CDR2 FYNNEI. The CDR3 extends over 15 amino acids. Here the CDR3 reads CASSFTSGVYNEQFF. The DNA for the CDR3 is TGTGCCAGCAGTTTTACTAGCGGGGTCTACAATGAGCAGTTCTTC. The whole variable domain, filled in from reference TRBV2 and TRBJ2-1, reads EPEVTQTPSHQVTQMGQEVILRCVPISNHLYFYWYRQILGQKVEFLVSFYNNEISEKSEIFDDQFSVERPDGSNFTLKIRSTKLEDSAMYFCASSFTSGVYNEQFFGPGTRLTVL.

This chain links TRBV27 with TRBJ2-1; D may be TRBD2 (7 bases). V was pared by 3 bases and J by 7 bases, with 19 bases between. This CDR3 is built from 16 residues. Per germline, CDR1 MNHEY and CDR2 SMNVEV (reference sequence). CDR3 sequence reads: CASSFLGGVRGNEQFF. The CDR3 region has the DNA TGTGCCAGCAGTTTTTTAGGGGGGGTGCGGGGAAATGAGCAGTTCTTC.

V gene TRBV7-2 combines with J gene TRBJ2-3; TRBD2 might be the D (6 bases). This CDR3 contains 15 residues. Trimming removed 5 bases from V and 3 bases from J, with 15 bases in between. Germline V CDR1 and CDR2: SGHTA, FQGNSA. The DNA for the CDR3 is TGTGCCAGCAGCCTCCTCCCGAGCGGGACAGATACGCAGTATTTT. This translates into CASSLLPSGTDTQYF.

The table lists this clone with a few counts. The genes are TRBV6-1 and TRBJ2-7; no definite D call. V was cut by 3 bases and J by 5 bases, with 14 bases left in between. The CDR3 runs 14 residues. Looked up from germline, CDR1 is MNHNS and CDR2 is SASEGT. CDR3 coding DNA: TGTGCCAGCAGTGATCCTCATTCAGGCGACGAGCAGTACTTC. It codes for CASSDPHSGDEQYF.

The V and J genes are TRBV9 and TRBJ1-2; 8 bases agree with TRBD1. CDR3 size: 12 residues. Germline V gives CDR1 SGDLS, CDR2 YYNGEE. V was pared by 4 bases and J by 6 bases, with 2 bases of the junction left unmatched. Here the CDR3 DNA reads TGTGCCAGCAGCCCCAGGGGGCATGGCTACACCTTC. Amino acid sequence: CASSPRGHGYTF.

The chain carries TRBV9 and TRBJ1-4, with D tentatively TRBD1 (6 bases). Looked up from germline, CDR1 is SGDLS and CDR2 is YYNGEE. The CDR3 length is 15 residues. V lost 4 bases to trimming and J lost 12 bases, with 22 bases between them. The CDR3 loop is CASSPQQGLGPQLFF. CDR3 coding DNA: TGTGCCAGCAGCCCCCAACAGGGTCTCGGGCCCCAACTGTTTTTT.

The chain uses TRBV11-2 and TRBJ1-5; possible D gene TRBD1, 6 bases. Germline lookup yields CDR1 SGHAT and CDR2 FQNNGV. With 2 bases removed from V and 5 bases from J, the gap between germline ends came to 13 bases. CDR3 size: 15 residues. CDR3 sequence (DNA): TGTGCCAGCAGCTTATCCGGGACATCGGATCAGCCCCAGCATTTT. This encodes CASSLSGTSDQPQHF.

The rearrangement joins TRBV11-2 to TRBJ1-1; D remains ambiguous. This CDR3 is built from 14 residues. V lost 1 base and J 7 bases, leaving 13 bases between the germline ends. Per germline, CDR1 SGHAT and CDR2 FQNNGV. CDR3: CASSLGAGIVEAFF. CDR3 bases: TGTGCCAGCAGCTTAGGGGCAGGAATAGTTGAAGCTTTCTTT.

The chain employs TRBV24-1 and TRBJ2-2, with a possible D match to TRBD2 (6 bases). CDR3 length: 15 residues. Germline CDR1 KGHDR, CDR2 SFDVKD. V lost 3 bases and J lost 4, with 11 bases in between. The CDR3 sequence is CATSDPGRPTGELFF. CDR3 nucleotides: TGTGCCACCAGTGATCCAGGGAGGCCCACCGGGGAGCTGTTTTTT.

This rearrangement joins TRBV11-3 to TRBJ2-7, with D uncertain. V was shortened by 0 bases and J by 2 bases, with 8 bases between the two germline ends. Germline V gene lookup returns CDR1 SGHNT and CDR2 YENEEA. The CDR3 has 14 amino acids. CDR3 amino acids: CASSLEWQAYEQYF. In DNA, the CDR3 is TGTGCCAGCAGCTTAGAGTGGCAGGCCTACGAGCAGTACTTC. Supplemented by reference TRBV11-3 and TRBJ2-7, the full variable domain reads EAGVVQSPRYKIIEKKQPVAFWCNPISGHNTLYWYLQNLGQGPELLIRYENEEAVDDSQLPKDRFSAERLKGVDSTLKIQPAELGDSAVYLCASSLEWQAYEQYFGPGTRLTVT.

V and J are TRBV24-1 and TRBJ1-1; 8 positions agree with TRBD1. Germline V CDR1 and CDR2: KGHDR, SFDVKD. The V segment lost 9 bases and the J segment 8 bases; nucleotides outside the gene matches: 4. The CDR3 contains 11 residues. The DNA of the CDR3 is TGTGCCACCTCAACAGGGGGGGAAGCTTTCTTT. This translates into CATSTGGEAFF.

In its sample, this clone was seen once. The CDR3 DNA is TGTGCCAGCAGTTACGAGGTCACAGGGGCCTACGAGCAGTACTTC. Amino acids: CASSYEVTGAYEQYF. This chain connects TRBV6-2 or TRBV6-3 to TRBJ2-7; the match to TRBD1 covers 7 bases. This CDR3 has 15 amino acids. V lost 2 bases, J lost 2 bases, and 6 bases stayed unmatched. From germline, CDR1 is MNHEY and CDR2 SVGEGT.

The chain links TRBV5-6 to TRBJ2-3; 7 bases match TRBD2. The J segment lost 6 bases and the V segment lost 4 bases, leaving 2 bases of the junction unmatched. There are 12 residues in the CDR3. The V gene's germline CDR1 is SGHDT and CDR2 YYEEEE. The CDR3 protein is CASSGRGDTQYF. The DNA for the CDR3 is TGTGCCAGCAGCGGGCGGGGGGATACGCAGTATTTT.

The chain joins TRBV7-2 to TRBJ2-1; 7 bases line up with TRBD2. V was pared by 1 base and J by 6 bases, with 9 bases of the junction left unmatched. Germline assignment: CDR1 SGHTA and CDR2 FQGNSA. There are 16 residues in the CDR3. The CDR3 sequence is CASSLELAGVFNEQFF. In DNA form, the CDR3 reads TGTGCCAGCAGCTTAGAGTTAGCGGGCGTATTCAATGAGCAGTTCTTC.

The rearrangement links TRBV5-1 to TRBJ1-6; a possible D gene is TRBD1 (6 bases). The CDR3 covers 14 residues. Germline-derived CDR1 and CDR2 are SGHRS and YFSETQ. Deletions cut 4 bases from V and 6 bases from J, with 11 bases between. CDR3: CASSPGHANSPLHF. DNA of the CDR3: TGCGCCAGCAGCCCGGGACACGCTAATTCACCCCTCCACTTT.

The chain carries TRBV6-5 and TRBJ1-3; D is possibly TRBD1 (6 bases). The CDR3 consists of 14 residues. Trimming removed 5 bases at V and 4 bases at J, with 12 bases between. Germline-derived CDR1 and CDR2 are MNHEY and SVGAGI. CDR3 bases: TGTGCCAGCAGTCTGACAGGAGGCGGAAACACCATATATTTT. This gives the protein CASSLTGGGNTIYF.

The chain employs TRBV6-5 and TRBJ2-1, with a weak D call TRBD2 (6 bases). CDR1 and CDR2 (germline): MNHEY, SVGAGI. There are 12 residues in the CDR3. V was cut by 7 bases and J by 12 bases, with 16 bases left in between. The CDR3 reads CASTQPRGLQFF. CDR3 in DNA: TGTGCCAGCACCCAACCTCGGGGGTTGCAGTTCTTC.

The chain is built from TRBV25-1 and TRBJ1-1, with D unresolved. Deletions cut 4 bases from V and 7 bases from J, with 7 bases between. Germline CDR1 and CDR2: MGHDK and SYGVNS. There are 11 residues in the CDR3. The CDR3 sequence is CASSGGLEAFF. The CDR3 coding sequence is TGTGCCAGCAGTGGAGGGCTTGAAGCTTTCTTT. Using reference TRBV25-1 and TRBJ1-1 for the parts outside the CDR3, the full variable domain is EADIYQTPRYLVIGTGKKITLECSQTMGHDKMYWYQQDPGMELHLIHYSYGVNSTEKGDLSSESTVSRIRTEHFPLTLESARPSHTSQYLCASSGGLEAFFGQGTRLTVV.

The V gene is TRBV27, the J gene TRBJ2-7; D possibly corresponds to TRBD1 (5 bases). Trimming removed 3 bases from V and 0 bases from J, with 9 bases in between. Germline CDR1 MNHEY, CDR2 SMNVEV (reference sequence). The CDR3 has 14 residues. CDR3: CASSLGQLSYEQYF. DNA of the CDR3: TGTGCCAGCAGTTTGGGGCAGCTCTCCTACGAGCAGTACTTC.

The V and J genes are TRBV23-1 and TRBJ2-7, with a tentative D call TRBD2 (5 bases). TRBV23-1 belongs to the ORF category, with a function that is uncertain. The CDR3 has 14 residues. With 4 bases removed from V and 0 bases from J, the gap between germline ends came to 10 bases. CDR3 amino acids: CASSRRRSSYEQYF. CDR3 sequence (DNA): TGCGCCAGCAGTCGACGGAGGTCCTCCTACGAGCAGTACTTC.

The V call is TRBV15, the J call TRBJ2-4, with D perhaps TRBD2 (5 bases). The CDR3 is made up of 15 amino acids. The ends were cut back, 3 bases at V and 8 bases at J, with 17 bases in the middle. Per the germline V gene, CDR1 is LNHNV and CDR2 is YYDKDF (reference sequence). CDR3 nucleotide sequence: TGTGCCACCAGCAGTAGCGCGACCACCGGGGACATTCAGTACTTC. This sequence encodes CATSSSATTGDIQYF.

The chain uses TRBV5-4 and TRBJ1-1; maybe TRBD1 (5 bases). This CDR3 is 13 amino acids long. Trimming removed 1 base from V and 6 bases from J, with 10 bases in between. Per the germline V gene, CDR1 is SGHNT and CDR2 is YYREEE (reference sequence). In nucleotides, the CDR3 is TGTGCCAGCAGCTTGTCAGGGATCGCTGAAGCTTTCTTT. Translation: CASSLSGIAEAFF.

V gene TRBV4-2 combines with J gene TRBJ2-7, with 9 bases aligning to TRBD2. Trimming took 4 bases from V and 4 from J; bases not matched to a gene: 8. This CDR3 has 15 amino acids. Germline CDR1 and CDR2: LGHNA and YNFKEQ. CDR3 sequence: CASSRPGLAGYEQYF. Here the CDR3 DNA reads TGTGCCAGCAGCCGACCGGGACTAGCCGGATACGAGCAGTACTTC.

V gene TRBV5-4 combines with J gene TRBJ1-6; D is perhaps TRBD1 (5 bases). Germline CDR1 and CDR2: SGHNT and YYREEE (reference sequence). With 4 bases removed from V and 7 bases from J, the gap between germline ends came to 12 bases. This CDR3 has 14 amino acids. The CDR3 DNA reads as TGTGCCAGCAGCCGGGGCGGGGGGAATTCACCCCTCCACTTT. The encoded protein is CASSRGGGNSPLHF.

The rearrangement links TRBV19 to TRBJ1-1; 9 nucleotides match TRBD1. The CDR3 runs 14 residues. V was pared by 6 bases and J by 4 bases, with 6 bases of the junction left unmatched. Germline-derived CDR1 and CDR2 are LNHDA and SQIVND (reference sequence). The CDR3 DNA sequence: TGTGCCAGTAGCCACAGGGGGCGCCTCACTGAAGCTTTCTTT. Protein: CASSHRGRLTEAFF. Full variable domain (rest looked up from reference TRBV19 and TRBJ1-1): DGGITQSPKYLFRKEGQNVTLSCEQNLNHDAMYWYRQDPGQGLRLIYYSQIVNDFQKGDIAEGYSVSREKKESFPLTVTSAQKNPTAFYLCASSHRGRLTEAFFGQGTRLTVV.

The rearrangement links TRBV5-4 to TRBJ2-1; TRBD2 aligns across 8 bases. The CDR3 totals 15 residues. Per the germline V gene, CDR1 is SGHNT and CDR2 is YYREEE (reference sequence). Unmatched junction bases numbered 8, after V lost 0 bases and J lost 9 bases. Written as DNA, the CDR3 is TGTGCCAGCAGCTTGGAGGGGACTAGGGGAAGTGAGCAGTTCTTC. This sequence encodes CASSLEGTRGSEQFF. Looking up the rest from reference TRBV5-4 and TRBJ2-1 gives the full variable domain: ETGVTQSPTHLIKTRGQQVTLRCSSQSGHNTVSWYQQALGQGPQFIFQYYREEENGRGNFPPRFSGLQFPNYSSELNVNALELDDSALYLCASSLEGTRGSEQFFGPGTRLTVL.

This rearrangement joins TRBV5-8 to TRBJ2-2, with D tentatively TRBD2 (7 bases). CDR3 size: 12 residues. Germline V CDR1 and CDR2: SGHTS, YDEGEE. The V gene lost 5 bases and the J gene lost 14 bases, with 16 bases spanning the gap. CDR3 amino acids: CASRLKGGLLFF. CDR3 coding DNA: TGTGCCAGCAGGCTAAAGGGGGGGCTACTGTTTTTT.

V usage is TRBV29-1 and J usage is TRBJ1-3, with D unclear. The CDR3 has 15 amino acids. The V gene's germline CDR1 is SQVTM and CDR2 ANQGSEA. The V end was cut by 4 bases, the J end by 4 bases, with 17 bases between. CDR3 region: CSVGLGEGPGNTIYF. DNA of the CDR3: TGCAGCGTTGGTCTCGGGGAAGGGCCCGGAAACACCATATATTTT.